This is a list of T cell receptor beta chains from one sample in a study of blood T cell repertoires in COVID-19. Method: immunoSEQ multiplex PCR; TCRdb's copy keeps in-frame clones and lacks some. This sample has about 220,000 clones; roughly 88% occur once, and the top ten carry around 3.5%. The sample was PBMCs or T cells enriched from blood (not recorded which). The receptors shown here come from a woman aged 40 to 49 with acute COVID-19. Each CDR3 is given with its conserved first and last residue. D genes are given only for firm matches. Clone size is given for some rows only: seen once, a few or many times, or a class if the clone is expanded.

CASSQDRVQVNYGYTF,TRBJ1-2,16,NA,TRBV4-3,NA
CASPGQGNTEAFF,TRBJ1-1,13,NA,TRBV2,TRBD1
CAWSVGGTNEKLFF,TRBJ1-4,14,few,TRBV30,NA
CAIPTGGEKLFF,TRBJ1-4,12,few,TRBV2,TRBD1
CASSPIRRQEGNTEAFF,TRBJ1-1,17,NA,TRBV18,NA
CASSLETGGRYGYTF,TRBJ1-2,15,NA,TRBV7-9,TRBD1
CASSLGSSGANVLAF,TRBJ2-6,15,NA,TRBV11-2,NA
CASSPGQFDSPLHF,TRBJ1-6,14,NA,TRBV7-9,NA
CASSPRRADTQYF,TRBJ2-3,13,NA,TRBV16,NA
CASSELTDYGYTF,TRBJ1-2,13,NA,TRBV6-1,NA
CASGLLLAEPLNEQFF,TRBJ2-1,16,NA,TRBV12-5,NA
CASTEEDRRDYGYTF,TRBJ1-2,15,NA,TRBV2,TRBD1
CASSVDGLPGDEQFF,TRBJ2-1,15,NA,TRBV9,NA
CSASQGAIQTDTQYF,TRBJ2-3,15,NA,TRBV20-1,TRBD1
CASSSQGSYEQYF,TRBJ2-7,13,NA,TRBV18,NA
CASRNRDTQYF,TRBJ2-3,11,NA,TRBV27,NA
CASSFGQEGGYTF,TRBJ1-2,13,few,TRBV7-9,TRBD1
CAWGGGRTSTDTQYF,TRBJ2-3,15,NA,TRBV30,TRBD2
CASSGLGRGSSYNEQFF,TRBJ2-1,17,NA,TRBV19,NA
CASSLAGDYGYTF,TRBJ1-2,13,NA,TRBV4-1,NA
CASSSGERADGELFF,TRBJ2-2,15,NA,TRBV5-8,NA
CASSPRVGPPNEQFF,TRBJ2-1,15,NA,TRBV18,NA
CASTPGGGELFF,TRBJ2-2,12,NA,TRBV27,TRBD1
CASSWTGLNTEAFF,TRBJ1-1,14,NA,TRBV19,TRBD1
CACRGQGASNFNSPLHF,TRBJ1-6,17,NA,TRBV3-1/TRBV3-2,TRBD1
CASSPTAGGNYEQYF,TRBJ2-7,15,NA,TRBV18,TRBD2
CASSINRAQEQFF,TRBJ2-1,13,NA,TRBV7-3,NA
CASSQDRLVGTEAFF,TRBJ1-1,15,NA,TRBV3-1/TRBV3-2,NA
CASSPDRVNTEAFF,TRBJ1-1,14,NA,TRBV9,NA
CASSLEWPRNSPLHF,TRBJ1-6,15,NA,TRBV5-1,NA
CSVLQGSGNTIYF,TRBJ1-3,13,NA,TRBV29-1,NA
CASSPFRDHEETQYF,TRBJ2-5,15,NA,TRBV18,NA
CATSRDFRSEAFF,TRBJ1-1,13,NA,TRBV15,NA
CAISARDPGATEAFF,TRBJ1-1,15,NA,TRBV10-3,NA
CASSNGGWGQPQHF,TRBJ1-5,14,NA,TRBV19,NA
CASSDPRGKANVLTF,TRBJ2-6,15,once,TRBV9,NA
CASSVDRGYEAFF,TRBJ1-1,13,NA,TRBV3-1/TRBV3-2,TRBD1
CASSPTRDRPYGYTF,TRBJ1-2,15,NA,TRBV14,TRBD1
CASSPGEGAAYGYTF,TRBJ1-2,15,NA,TRBV7-3,TRBD1
CASSQTSSGGHDYGYTF,TRBJ1-2,17,NA,TRBV3-1/TRBV3-2,NA
CATSDLPRARRQYF,TRBJ2-3,14,NA,TRBV24-1,NA
CASSRTGTGEEYEQYF,TRBJ2-7,16,NA,TRBV7-2,NA
CASSEGQGQPYGYTF,TRBJ1-2,15,NA,TRBV6-1,TRBD1
CASSSGTDTF,TRBJ1-2,10,NA,TRBV7-9,TRBD1
CASSIDPRARGRPDTQYF,TRBJ2-3,18,once,TRBV19,TRBD1
CASSLKGTGVTEAFF,TRBJ1-1,15,NA,TRBV7-3,TRBD1
CASSPQGARRGTFF,TRBJ1-1,14,NA,TRBV5-6,TRBD1
CASSIGDRGSNQPQHF,TRBJ1-5,16,NA,TRBV19,TRBD1
CASSLNAGNEKLFF,TRBJ1-4,14,NA,TRBV7-9,NA